What follows describes a single TCR beta chain. The target antigen is unknown. V was shortened by 8 bases and J by 0 bases, with 9 bases between the two germline ends. The CDR3 totals 13 residues. The germline V gene encodes CDR1 LNHNV and CDR2 YYDKDF (reference sequence). Here immunoSEQ multiplex PCR was the method, and the copy in TCRdb shows in-frame clones only, minus some. The profile shows about 47,000 clones, about four fifths of them singletons. Tumor or blood genomic DNA was sequenced, with inputs of about 600 ng to 6,500 ng. This sample was taken from a study of T cells in tumors after PD-1 blockade. The overall study: Either cemiplimab 350 mg every 2 weeks or pembrolizumab 200 mg every 3 weeks was given. Daily vismodegib 150 mg continued in a subset of anti-PD-1-treated patients.

Study-wide results and caveats: Some novel exhausted tumor clones appeared in pre-treatment blood, suggesting peripheral recruitment.

The source was PBMCs, collected before anti-PD-1 treatment. This TCR was recovered from a human donor with basal cell carcinoma. The V and J genes are TRBV15 and TRBJ2-3; the D is unclear. The CDR3 protein is CATRASSTDTQYF. The DNA of the CDR3 is TGTGCCACCCGCGCCTCTAGCACAGATACGCAGTATTTT. Full variable domain (remainder filled in from reference TRBV15 and TRBJ2-3): DAMVIQNPRYQVTQFGKPVTLSCSQTLNHNVMYWYQQKSSQAPKLLFHYYDKDFNNEADTPDNFQSRRPNTSFCFLDIRSPGLGDTAMYLCATRASSTDTQYFGPGTRLTVL.